This entry concerns a single T cell receptor beta chain. Its antigen remains unknown. This sample is drawn from a study of T-cell reconstitution after alpha-beta-depleted transplantation in children. Study results and caveats: Several hundred graft clones that had expanded were reportedly the source of alpha-beta T cells about two months after transplant. After one year, T-cell counts and TCRbeta diversity mostly came from new T cells. High day-60 TCRbeta diversity in some patients came from surviving recipient T cells and thymic progenitors.

The authors prepared the TCRbeta library with unique molecular identifiers. TCRdb re-called the PCR reads through MiXCR, storing one row per CDR3 protein. The table lists about 900,000 distinct CDR3 sequences, about 31% of them singletons. The source is a boy in the first two years of life who had a stem cell transplant for SCID, so the T cells may come from the graft donor. Sequenced material: PBMCs, mostly from graft donor cells, taken 360 days after TCRalphabeta/CD19-depleted stem cell transplant.

The DNA of the CDR3 is TGTGCCAGCAGCCAAGGACCCCACAATCAGCCCCAGCATTTT. Its protein product is CASSQGPHNQPQHF. The genes are TRBV3-1 and TRBJ1-5; no reliable D call. Germline-derived CDR1 and CDR2 are LGHDT and YNNKEL (reference sequence). The CDR3 loop spans 14 amino acids. The germline V and J ends were trimmed by 1 base and 3 bases, with 7 bases remaining between them.